The 28 T cell receptor beta chains given below trace back to one sample, sequenced in a study of CD8+ T cells in alopecia areata. Reverse transcription of extracted RNA yielded cDNA, which provided the sequencing template. The table came from immunoSEQ multiplex PCR; TCRdb's copy has only in-frame clones and leaves some out. The sample has 150,000 to 200,000 clones; approximately 67% are singletons. Treatment specified: oral pan-JAK inhibitor, 5-10 mg twice daily. The material sequenced was CD4+ T cells sorted from blood, taken at week 49, from a patient treated with tofacitinib. The receptors stem from a human donor with alopecia areata.

This clone has more than one count but fewer than ten. The rearrangement links TRBV4-3 to TRBJ2-7; 9 bases line up with TRBD1. CDR1 is LGHNA and CDR2 is YSLEER in the germline V gene. CDR3 length: 16 residues. With 4 bases clipped from V and 0 bases from J, the junction kept 7 bases outside the gene matches. CDR3 loop: CASSRTGTGSSYEQYF. CDR3 DNA: TGCGCCAGCAGCCGTACCGGGACAGGGAGCTCCTACGAGCAGTACTTC.

The chain uses TRBV29-1 and TRBJ2-7, with D uncertain. From germline, CDR1 is SQVTM and CDR2 ANQGSEA. Trimming took off 4 bases at V and 5 bases at J, with 12 bases between the two ends. The CDR3 is 12 residues long. The CDR3 here is CSVVGLGDEQYF. DNA of the CDR3: TGCAGCGTTGTAGGTCTTGGCGACGAGCAGTACTTC.

DNA of the CDR3: TGTGCCAGCAGCGACCGACTAGCGGGGGGTTCAGATACGCAGTATTTT. Translating it yields CASSDRLAGGSDTQYF. The chain couples TRBV4-2 to TRBJ2-3; TRBD2 matches 13 bases. From germline, CDR1 is LGHNA and CDR2 YNFKEQ. With 5 bases clipped from V and 4 bases from J, the junction kept 6 bases outside the gene matches. The CDR3 runs to 16 residues.

V is TRBV30 and J is TRBJ2-7; 8 bases line up with TRBD1. The germline gives CDR1 GTSNPN, CDR2 SVGIG (reference sequence). CDR3 length: 12 amino acids. The DNA of the CDR3 is TGTGCAAGGTCAGACAGGGGTAGTGAGCAGTACTTC. Amino acid sequence: CARSDRGSEQYF.

This clone was observed a handful of times. The V call is TRBV5-1, the J call TRBJ2-7; D assignment may be TRBD1 or TRBD2 (6 bases each). Germline V gives CDR1 SGHRS, CDR2 YFSETQ. V gave up 1 base and J gave up 5 bases, with 7 bases separating them. This CDR3 region has 12 residues. The CDR3 reads CASSLRGDEQYF. In DNA form, the CDR3 reads TGCGCCAGCAGCTTGAGGGGGGACGAGCAGTACTTC.

The J gene is TRBJ2-7, the V gene TRBV29-1; 8 nucleotides agree with TRBD2. Trimming removed 5 bases from V and 6 bases from J; junction bases left unmatched: 3. The CDR3 runs to 11 residues. CDR1 SQVTM and CDR2 ANQGSEA come from the germline V gene. The CDR3: CSVRLAGEQYF. The DNA of the CDR3 is TGCAGCGTTCGGCTAGCGGGCGAGCAGTACTTC.

V usage is TRBV30 and J usage is TRBJ1-1; 9 nucleotides match TRBD1. Losses at the gene ends were 7 bases for V and 5 bases for J; bases not matched to a gene: 11. The CDR3 contains 14 residues. Germline V lookup: CDR1 GTSNPN, CDR2 SVGIG (reference sequence). The CDR3 loop reads CAYIYRGQRTEAFF. The CDR3 nucleotides are TGTGCCTATATCTACAGGGGGCAGAGAACTGAAGCTTTCTTT.

The chain combines TRBV15 with TRBJ1-1; D unresolved. This CDR3 is built from 12 residues. Germline lookup yields CDR1 LNHNV and CDR2 YYDKDF (reference sequence). V lost 3 bases, J lost 4 bases, and 6 bases lay in between. CDR3 DNA: TGTGCCACCAGCAGCCCCGGCACTGAAGCTTTCTTT. This sequence encodes CATSSPGTEAFF.

The CDR3 DNA reads as TGCAGCGTTGAAGGACAGGGGAAAGAGCAGTACTTC. This translates into CSVEGQGKEQYF. The V gene is TRBV29-1, the J gene TRBJ2-7; TRBD1 aligns across 8 bases. V was clipped by 1 base and J by 7 bases; unmatched bases: 3. Germline-derived CDR1 and CDR2 are SQVTM and ANQGSEA. The CDR3 spans 12 residues.

This chain connects TRBV11-2 to TRBJ1-1; D may be TRBD1 (6 bases). V shed 4 bases and J shed 6 bases, with 12 bases lying between them. CDR1 SGHAT and CDR2 FQNNGV come from the germline V gene. The CDR3 totals 13 residues. This CDR3 is CASSSQGGAEAFF. In DNA, the CDR3 is TGTGCCAGCAGCTCACAGGGTGGCGCTGAAGCTTTCTTT.

J is TRBJ1-2 and V is TRBV7-2; tentative D call: TRBD1 (6 bases). The germline gives CDR1 SGHTA, CDR2 FQGNSA. The CDR3 extends over 13 amino acids. Trimming cost V 2 bases and J 7 bases, with 11 bases left between them. CDR3 sequence: CASSLPMGAGYTF. Here the CDR3 DNA reads TGTGCCAGCAGCTTACCCATGGGGGCTGGCTACACCTTC.

The sample holds a few counts of this clone. The chain recombines TRBV2 with TRBJ2-2, with a possible D match to TRBD2 (6 bases). The V end was cut by 3 bases, the J end by 3 bases, with 14 bases between. CDR1 and CDR2 (germline): SNHLY, FYNNEI. This CDR3 is built from 16 residues. The CDR3 sequence: CASSEARGGDTGELFF. DNA for the CDR3: TGTGCCAGCAGTGAGGCGAGGGGAGGCGACACCGGGGAGCTGTTTTTT.

This chain connects TRBV5-6 to TRBJ1-2; no clear D. CDR1 and CDR2 from the germline V gene are SGHDT and YYEEEE. With 0 bases removed from V and 0 bases from J, the gap between germline ends came to 9 bases. The CDR3 runs 15 residues. The CDR3, as DNA: TGTGCCAGCAGCTTGGTCGCCGGCCCTAACTATGGCTACACCTTC. It encodes CASSLVAGPNYGYTF.

This clone was counted once. This chain links TRBV30 with TRBJ1-1; D possibly corresponds to TRBD1 (5 bases). In germline, CDR1 is GTSNPN, CDR2 SVGIG (reference sequence). The CDR3 runs to 13 residues. Trimming took off 0 bases at V and 3 bases at J, with 8 bases between the two ends. CDR3 coding DNA: TGTGCCTGGAGTGTACAACAGGACACTGAAGCTTTCTTT. Translating it yields CAWSVQQDTEAFF.

The chain joins TRBV5-4 to TRBJ2-2; 8 bases are shared with TRBD2. The CDR3 totals 16 residues. Germline V gene lookup returns CDR1 SGHNT and CDR2 YYREEE (reference sequence). V lost 4 bases, J lost 8 bases, and 13 bases stayed unmatched. CDR3 region: CASSNDGGGKVGELFF. The DNA of the CDR3 is TGTGCCAGCAGCAACGACGGCGGGGGGAAGGTTGGGGAGCTGTTTTTT.

V gene TRBV11-2 combines with J gene TRBJ2-7; TRBD2 aligns across 11 bases. Germline V gene data show CDR1 as SGHAT and CDR2 as FQNNGV. The CDR3 loop spans 14 amino acids. V was pared by 6 bases and J by 0 bases, with 1 base of the junction left unmatched. In DNA form, the CDR3 reads TGTGCCAGCAGACTAGCGGGGGCCTCCTACGAGCAGTACTTC. The encoded protein is CASRLAGASYEQYF. Full variable domain (outside the CDR3, taken from reference TRBV11-2 and TRBJ2-7): EAGVAQSPRYKIIEKRQSVAFWCNPISGHATLYWYQQILGQGPKLLIQFQNNGVVDDSQLPKDRFSAERLKGVDSTLKIQPAKLEDSAVYLCASRLAGASYEQYFGPGTRLTVT.

CDR3 in amino acids: CSAQITGVPNSPLHF. In DNA form, the CDR3 reads TGCAGCGCCCAGATAACAGGGGTTCCAAATTCACCCCTCCACTTT. This chain uses TRBV29-1 with TRBJ1-6; TRBD1 matches 7 bases. J lost 7 bases, V lost 7 bases, and 13 bases had no gene match. CDR1 SQVTM and CDR2 ANQGSEA come from the germline V gene. This CDR3 comprises 15 residues.

The J gene is TRBJ2-2, the V gene TRBV7-9, with D unclear. V was shortened by 5 bases and J by 3 bases, with 10 bases between the two germline ends. This CDR3 is 14 amino acids long. Germline-derived CDR1 and CDR2 are SEHNR and FQNEAQ (reference sequence). CDR3 sequence (DNA): TGTGCCAGCAGCGCTAGGGTTCACACCGGGGAGCTGTTTTTT. Residues: CASSARVHTGELFF.

This rearrangement joins TRBV29-1 to TRBJ2-5, with 12 positions matching TRBD1. J gave up 5 bases and V 1 base, and 5 bases lay outside the gene matches. Germline CDR1 SQVTM, CDR2 ANQGSEA. The CDR3 contains 15 residues. The CDR3 spells CSVEAGTGGRETQYF. CDR3 bases: TGCAGCGTTGAAGCCGGGACAGGGGGCAGGGAGACCCAGTACTTC.

The chain links TRBV5-1 to TRBJ2-7; 9 positions match TRBD1. Trimming at V came to 5 bases and at J to 10 bases, leaving 7 bases not matched to a gene. CDR3 length: 12 amino acids. The germline V gene encodes CDR1 SGHRS and CDR2 YFSETQ. CDR3 sequence (DNA): TGCGCCAGCAGTTGGGACAGGGAAGAACAGTACTTC. Protein sequence: CASSWDREEQYF.

The count of this clone is one. The chain joins TRBV29-1 to TRBJ2-3; no clear D. V lost 5 bases to trimming and J lost 0 bases, with 15 bases between them. Germline V gene lookup returns CDR1 SQVTM and CDR2 ANQGSEA. CDR3 length: 15 residues. The DNA of the CDR3 is TGCAGCGTTCGGAAAGGGATGACTAGCACAGATACGCAGTATTTT. The encoded protein is CSVRKGMTSTDTQYF.

The chain uses TRBV30 and TRBJ2-1, with D tentatively TRBD2 (6 bases). Looked up from germline, CDR1 is GTSNPN and CDR2 is SVGIG (reference sequence). There are 15 residues in the CDR3. Trimming removed 3 bases from V and 6 bases from J, with 18 bases in between. The CDR3 loop is CAWRSGPGEVNEQFF. The CDR3 nucleotides are TGTGCCTGGAGGTCGGGACCCGGGGAGGTCAATGAGCAGTTCTTC.

The chain employs TRBV18 and TRBJ1-1; D is undetermined. With 5 bases removed from V and 0 bases from J, the gap between germline ends came to 13 bases. The CDR3 has 15 residues. CDR1 is KGHSH, CDR2 LQKENI, per germline. The CDR3 DNA sequence: TGTGCCAGCTCAACGGGTGGTGTTGTGAACACTGAAGCTTTCTTT. This gives the protein CASSTGGVVNTEAFF.

The CDR3 here is CSVEIGRKGEAFF. The CDR3, as DNA: TGCAGCGTTGAGATAGGGAGGAAGGGTGAAGCTTTCTTT. The V and J genes are TRBV29-1 and TRBJ1-1; D remains unclear. With 3 bases removed from V and 7 bases from J, the gap between germline ends came to 15 bases. Germline V CDR1 and CDR2: SQVTM, ANQGSEA. CDR3 length equals 13 residues.

The chain combines TRBV2 with TRBJ1-2; D remains ambiguous. V was cut by 5 bases and J by 0 bases, with 10 bases left in between. The CDR3 loop spans 14 amino acids. Germline V lookup: CDR1 SNHLY, CDR2 FYNNEI. The CDR3 sequence: CASSPIQPNYGYTF. Here the CDR3 DNA reads TGTGCCAGCAGTCCTATACAGCCTAACTATGGCTACACCTTC. The entire variable domain, with the rest obtained from reference TRBV2 and TRBJ1-2, is as follows: EPEVTQTPSHQVTQMGQEVILRCVPISNHLYFYWYRQILGQKVEFLVSFYNNEISEKSEIFDDQFSVERPDGSNFTLKIRSTKLEDSAMYFCASSPIQPNYGYTFGSGTRLTVV.

The rearrangement uses TRBV28 and TRBJ2-7, with TRBD2 identical over 7 bases. This CDR3 region has 14 residues. Germline V gives CDR1 MDHEN, CDR2 SYDVKM. The ends lost 7 bases at V and 6 bases at J; junction bases unmatched: 12. The CDR3, as DNA: TGTGCCAGCACCCGAGGAGCGGGGACCGGCGAGCAGTACTTC. Its translation is CASTRGAGTGEQYF.

The CDR3 spells CASSVESAYEQYF. CDR3 DNA: TGTGCCAGCAGCGTAGAGTCAGCCTACGAGCAGTACTTC. The V call is TRBV9, the J call TRBJ2-7; no definite D call. V was shortened by 0 bases and J by 2 bases, with 6 bases between the two germline ends. Germline V CDR1 and CDR2: SGDLS, YYNGEE. The CDR3 length is 13 residues.

The V call is TRBV29-1, the J call TRBJ1-1, with 7 positions matching TRBD1. J lost 0 bases, V lost 7 bases, and 5 bases had no gene match. The CDR3 length is 13 residues. Germline V gene data show CDR1 as SQVTM and CDR2 as ANQGSEA. The CDR3 loop is CSGETGLNTEAFF. The CDR3 DNA sequence: TGCAGCGGCGAGACAGGGCTGAACACTGAAGCTTTCTTT.